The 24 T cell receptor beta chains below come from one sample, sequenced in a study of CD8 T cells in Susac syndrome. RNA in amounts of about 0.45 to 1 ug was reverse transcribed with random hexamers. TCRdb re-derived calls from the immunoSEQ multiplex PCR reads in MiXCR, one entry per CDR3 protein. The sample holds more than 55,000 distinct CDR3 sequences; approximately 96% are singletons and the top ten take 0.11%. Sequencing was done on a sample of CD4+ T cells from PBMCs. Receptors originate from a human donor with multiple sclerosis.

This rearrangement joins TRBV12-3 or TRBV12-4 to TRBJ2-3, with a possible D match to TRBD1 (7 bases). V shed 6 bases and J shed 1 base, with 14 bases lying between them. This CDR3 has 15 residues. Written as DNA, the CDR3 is TGTGCCAGCAGCCGCGGGACAGCCCGCACAGATACGCAGTATTTT. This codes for CASSRGTARTDTQYF.

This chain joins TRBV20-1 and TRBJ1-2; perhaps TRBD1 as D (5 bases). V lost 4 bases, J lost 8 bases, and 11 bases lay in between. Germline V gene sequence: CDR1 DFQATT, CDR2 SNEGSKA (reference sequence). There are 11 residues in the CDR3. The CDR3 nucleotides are TGCAGTGCTATGGGGGTGAACGGCTACACCTTC. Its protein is CSAMGVNGYTF.

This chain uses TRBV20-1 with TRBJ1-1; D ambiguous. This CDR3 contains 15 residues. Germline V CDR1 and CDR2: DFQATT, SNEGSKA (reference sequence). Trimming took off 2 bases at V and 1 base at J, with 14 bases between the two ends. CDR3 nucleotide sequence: TGCAGTGCTAGATACAGAGGCCGGGAGAACACTGAAGCTTTCTTT. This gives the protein CSARYRGRENTEAFF.

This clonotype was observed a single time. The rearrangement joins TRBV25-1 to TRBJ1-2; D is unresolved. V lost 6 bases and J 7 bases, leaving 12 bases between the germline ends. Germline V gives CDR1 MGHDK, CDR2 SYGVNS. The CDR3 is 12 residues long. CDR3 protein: CASSPYFGGYTF. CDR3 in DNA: TGTGCCAGCAGCCCCTACTTCGGTGGCTACACCTTC.

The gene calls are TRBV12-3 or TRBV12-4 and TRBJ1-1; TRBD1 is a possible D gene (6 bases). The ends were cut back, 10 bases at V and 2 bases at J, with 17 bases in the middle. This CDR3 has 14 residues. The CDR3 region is CATEQGVGNTEAFF. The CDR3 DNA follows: TGTGCCACAGAACAGGGAGTGGGTAACACTGAAGCTTTCTTT.

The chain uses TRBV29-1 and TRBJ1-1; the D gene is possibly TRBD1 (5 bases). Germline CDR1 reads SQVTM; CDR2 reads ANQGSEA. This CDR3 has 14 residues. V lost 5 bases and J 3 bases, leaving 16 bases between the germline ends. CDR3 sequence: CSVQALLGDTEAFF. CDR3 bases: TGCAGCGTTCAGGCGCTCTTAGGGGACACTGAAGCTTTCTTT.

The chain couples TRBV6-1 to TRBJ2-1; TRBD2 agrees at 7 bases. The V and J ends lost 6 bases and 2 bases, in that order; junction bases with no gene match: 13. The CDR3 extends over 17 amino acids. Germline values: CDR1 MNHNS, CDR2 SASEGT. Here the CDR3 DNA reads TGTGCCAGCAGCCCTCAAGGAGCGGGGATGACCTACAATGAGCAGTTCTTC. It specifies CASSPQGAGMTYNEQFF.

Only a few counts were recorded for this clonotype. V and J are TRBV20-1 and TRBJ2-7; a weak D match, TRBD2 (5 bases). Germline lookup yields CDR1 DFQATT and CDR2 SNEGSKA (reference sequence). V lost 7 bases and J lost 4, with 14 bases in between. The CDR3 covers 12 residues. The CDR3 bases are TGCAGTGTGGGTAGGCAGCGGTACGAGCAGTACTTC. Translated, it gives CSVGRQRYEQYF.

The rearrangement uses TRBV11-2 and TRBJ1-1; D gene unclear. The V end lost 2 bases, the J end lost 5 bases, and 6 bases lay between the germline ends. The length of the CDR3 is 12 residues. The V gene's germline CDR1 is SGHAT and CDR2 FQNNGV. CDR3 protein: CASSLTRTEAFF. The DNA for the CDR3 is TGTGCCAGCAGCTTAACAAGGACTGAAGCTTTCTTT.

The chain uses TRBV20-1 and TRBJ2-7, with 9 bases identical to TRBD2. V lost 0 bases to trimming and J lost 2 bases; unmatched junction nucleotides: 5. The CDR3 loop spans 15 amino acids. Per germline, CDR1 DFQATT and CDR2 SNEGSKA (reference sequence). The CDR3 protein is CSARDLGLATYEQYF. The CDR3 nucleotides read TGCAGTGCTAGAGATTTGGGACTAGCCACCTACGAGCAGTACTTC.

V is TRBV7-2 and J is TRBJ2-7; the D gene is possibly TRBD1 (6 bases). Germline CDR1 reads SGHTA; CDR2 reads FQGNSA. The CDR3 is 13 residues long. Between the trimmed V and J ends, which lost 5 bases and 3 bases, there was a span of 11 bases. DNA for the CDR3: TGTGCCAGCAGCAGTACAGGGCTCTACGAGCAGTACTTC. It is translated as CASSSTGLYEQYF.

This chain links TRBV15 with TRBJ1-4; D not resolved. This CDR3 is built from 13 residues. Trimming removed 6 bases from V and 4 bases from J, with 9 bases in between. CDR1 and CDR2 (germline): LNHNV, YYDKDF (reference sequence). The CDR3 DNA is TGTGCCACCAGGGACCTATTTAATGAAAAACTGTTTTTT. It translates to CATRDLFNEKLFF. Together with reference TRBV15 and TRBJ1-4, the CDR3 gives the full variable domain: DAMVIQNPRYQVTQFGKPVTLSCSQTLNHNVMYWYQQKSSQAPKLLFHYYDKDFNNEADTPDNFQSRRPNTSFCFLDIRSPGLGDTAMYLCATRDLFNEKLFFGSGTQLSVL.

CDR3 region: CATSDLSGSGGVTYNEQFF. As DNA, the CDR3 is TGTGCCACCAGTGATTTGTCGGGTAGCGGGGGGGTGACCTACAATGAGCAGTTCTTC. The rearrangement links TRBV24-1 to TRBJ2-1; the match to TRBD2 covers 11 bases. From germline, CDR1 is KGHDR and CDR2 SFDVKD. This CDR3 has 19 residues. The V and J ends lost 0 bases and 2 bases, in that order; junction bases with no gene match: 8.

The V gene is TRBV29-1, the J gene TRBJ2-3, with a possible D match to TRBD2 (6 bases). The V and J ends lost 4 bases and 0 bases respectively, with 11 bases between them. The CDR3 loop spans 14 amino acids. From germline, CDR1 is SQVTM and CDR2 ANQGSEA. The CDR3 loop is CSVVPGTSTDTQYF. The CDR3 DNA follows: TGCAGCGTTGTTCCGGGGACTAGCACAGATACGCAGTATTTT.

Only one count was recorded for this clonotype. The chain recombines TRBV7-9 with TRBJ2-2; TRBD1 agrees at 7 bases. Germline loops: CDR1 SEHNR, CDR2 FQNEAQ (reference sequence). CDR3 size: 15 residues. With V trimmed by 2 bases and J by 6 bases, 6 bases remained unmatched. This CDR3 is CASSLPRGIAGELFF. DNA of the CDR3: TGTGCCAGCAGCTTACCCAGGGGGATAGCCGGGGAGCTGTTTTTT.

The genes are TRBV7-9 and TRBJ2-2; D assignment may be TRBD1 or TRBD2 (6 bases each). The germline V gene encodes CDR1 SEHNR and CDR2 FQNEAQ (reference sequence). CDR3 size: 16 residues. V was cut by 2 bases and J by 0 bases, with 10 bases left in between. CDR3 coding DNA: TGTGCCAGCAGCTTAAGGGGGGCTCCGAACACCGGGGAGCTGTTTTTT. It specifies CASSLRGAPNTGELFF.

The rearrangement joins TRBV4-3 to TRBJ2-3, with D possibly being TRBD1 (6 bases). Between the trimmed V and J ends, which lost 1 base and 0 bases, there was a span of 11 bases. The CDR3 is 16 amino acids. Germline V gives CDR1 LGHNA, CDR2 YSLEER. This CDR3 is CASSQGTAVSTDTQYF. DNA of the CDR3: TGCGCCAGCAGCCAAGGGACAGCGGTTAGCACAGATACGCAGTATTTT.

This chain's CDR3 is CASSPSGRGGEQYF. The DNA for the CDR3 is TGTGCCAGCTCACCCTCCGGCAGGGGAGGAGAGCAGTACTTC. The chain is built from TRBV18 and TRBJ2-7; D is tentatively TRBD1 or TRBD2 (6 bases each). V was clipped by 3 bases and J by 7 bases, with 16 bases between them. The germline gives CDR1 KGHSH, CDR2 LQKENI. CDR3 size: 14 residues.

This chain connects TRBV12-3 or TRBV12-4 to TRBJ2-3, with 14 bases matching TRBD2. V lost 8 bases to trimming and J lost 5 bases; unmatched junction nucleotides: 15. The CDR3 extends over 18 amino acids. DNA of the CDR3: TGTGCCAGCTTAACGATACCGGGACTAGCGGGGGCGGGAGATACGCAGTATTTT. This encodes CASLTIPGLAGAGDTQYF.

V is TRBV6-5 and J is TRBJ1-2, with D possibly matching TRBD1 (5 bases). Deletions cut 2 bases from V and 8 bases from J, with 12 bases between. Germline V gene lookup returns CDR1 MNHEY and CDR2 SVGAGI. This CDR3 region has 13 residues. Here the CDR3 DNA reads TGTGCCAGCAGTTACCCAGGGTCAGGCGGCTACACCTTC. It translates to CASSYPGSGGYTF.

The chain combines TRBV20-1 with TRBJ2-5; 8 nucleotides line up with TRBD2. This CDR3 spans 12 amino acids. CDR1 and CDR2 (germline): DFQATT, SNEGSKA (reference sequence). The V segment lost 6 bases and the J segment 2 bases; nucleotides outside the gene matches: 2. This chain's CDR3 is CSALAGQETQYF. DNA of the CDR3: TGCAGTGCCTTAGCGGGGCAAGAGACCCAGTACTTC.

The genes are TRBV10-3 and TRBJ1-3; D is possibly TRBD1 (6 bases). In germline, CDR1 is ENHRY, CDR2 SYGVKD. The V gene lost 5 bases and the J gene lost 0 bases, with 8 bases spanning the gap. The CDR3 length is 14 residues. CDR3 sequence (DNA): TGTGCCATCAGTTCGGACAGCTCTGGAAACACCATATATTTT. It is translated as CAISSDSSGNTIYF.

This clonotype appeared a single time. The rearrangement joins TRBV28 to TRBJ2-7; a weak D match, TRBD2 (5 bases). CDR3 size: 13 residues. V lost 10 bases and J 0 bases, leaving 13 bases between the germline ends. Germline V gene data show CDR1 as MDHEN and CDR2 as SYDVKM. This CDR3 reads CATFRGSSYEQYF. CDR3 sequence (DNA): TGTGCCACCTTCCGAGGGAGCTCCTACGAGCAGTACTTC.

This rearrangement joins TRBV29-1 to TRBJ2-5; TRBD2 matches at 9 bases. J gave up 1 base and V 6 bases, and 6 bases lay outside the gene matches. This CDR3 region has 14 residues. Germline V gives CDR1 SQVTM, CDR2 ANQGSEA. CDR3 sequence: CSVSLAGAQETQYF. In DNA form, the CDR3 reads TGCAGCGTCAGCTTAGCGGGGGCCCAAGAGACCCAGTACTTC.